The 2 T cell receptor beta chains given below trace back to one sample, sequenced in a study of shared clonotypes between healthy human individuals. Assay used: immunoSEQ multiplex PCR; TCRdb lists only in-frame clones, some missing. The table shows 2 million to 2.5 million clones, with roughly 93% occurring only once. The source material was naive CD4+ T cells from PBMCs. Subset given: CD45RA+ positively selected. Receptor source: a man between 18 and 29 years old in good health. Some clones in this sample may be carry-over from other donors' samples.

This clone appeared once. The chain employs TRBV7-2 and TRBJ2-7; TRBD2 is a possible D gene (6 bases). Germline CDR1 is SGHTA and CDR2 is FQGNSA. Between the trimmed V and J ends, which lost 4 bases and 5 bases, there was a span of 21 bases. This CDR3 contains 16 residues. CDR3 sequence reads: CASSSSYLASVHEQYF. The CDR3 nucleotides read TGTGCCAGCAGCTCCTCCTATCTGGCTAGCGTACACGAGCAGTACTTC.

V usage is TRBV10-3 and J usage is TRBJ2-7; maybe TRBD2 (6 bases). Looked up from germline, CDR1 is ENHRY and CDR2 is SYGVKD. The ends were cut back, 6 bases at V and 0 bases at J, with 18 bases in the middle. The CDR3 loop spans 16 amino acids. The DNA for the CDR3 is TGTGCCATCAGCCGCCGCGGGACGGGAAGCTCCTACGAGCAGTACTTC. Protein: CAISRRGTGSSYEQYF.